The 5 T cell receptor beta chains listed next were all sequenced from one sample in a study of blood T cell repertoires in COVID-19 (dated by TCRdb to the early 2020s). The protocol used for the library was the immunoSEQ multiplex PCR assay. Imported from immuneACCESS, the table was reduced by TCRdb to in-frame sequences with V and J called. These copies leave out some clones; in studies compared against another copy, an unresolved V gene accounts for under half, and the cause of the remainder is not known. The sample profile shows fewer than 70,000 clones; approximately 92% of them were found once. The top ten hold approximately 4.2% of the sample. The specimen was peripheral blood. These receptors were obtained from a man in his fifties or sixties with active COVID-19.

CDR3 loop: CATGTSGRDEQFF. The CDR3 bases are TGTGCCACCGGGACTAGCGGGAGGGATGAGCAGTTCTTC. The rearrangement joins TRBV5-4 to TRBJ2-1, with 16 bases aligning to TRBD2. V shed 9 bases and J 8 bases; nucleotides not matched to a gene: 2. The germline V gene has CDR1 SGHNT and CDR2 YYREEE (reference sequence). CDR3 length: 13 residues.

This clone was observed once. The CDR3 reads CASSPPDRGEIGELFF. The CDR3 coding sequence is TGTGCCAGCTCACCACCAGACAGGGGCGAGATTGGGGAGCTGTTTTTT. The rearrangement links TRBV18 to TRBJ2-2; TRBD1 matches at 8 bases. This CDR3 comprises 16 residues. CDR1 and CDR2 (germline): KGHSH, LQKENI. The V and J ends lost 0 bases and 8 bases, in that order; junction bases with no gene match: 8.

The chain is built from TRBV28 and TRBJ1-5; 7 positions agree with TRBD1. V lost 8 bases to trimming and J lost 3 bases; unmatched junction nucleotides: 7. Germline V gene sequence: CDR1 MDHEN, CDR2 SYDVKM. There are 14 residues in the CDR3. CDR3 protein: CASYRGLVNQPQHF. CDR3 DNA sequence: TGTGCCAGCTACAGGGGTTTAGTCAATCAGCCCCAGCATTTT.

The rearrangement links TRBV19 to TRBJ2-7; TRBD1 might be the D (5 bases). This CDR3 has 15 amino acids. V was trimmed by 9 bases and J by 1 base, leaving 19 bases between them. Germline V gene sequence: CDR1 LNHDA, CDR2 SQIVND (reference sequence). The CDR3 DNA is TGTGCCAGCACCAAGTCCTCTGGACAATCCTACGAGCAGTACTTC. Its protein is CASTKSSGQSYEQYF.

This rearrangement joins TRBV15 to TRBJ1-2, with D unresolved. Trimming shortened V by 3 bases and J by 4 bases, and 18 bases separated the two germline ends. The CDR3 loop spans 16 amino acids. Germline V gene sequence: CDR1 LNHNV, CDR2 YYDKDF (reference sequence). CDR3 sequence (DNA): TGTGCCACCAGCAGTGGGGTCCGGGGAAGACGCTATGGCTACACCTTC. Translation: CATSSGVRGRRYGYTF.